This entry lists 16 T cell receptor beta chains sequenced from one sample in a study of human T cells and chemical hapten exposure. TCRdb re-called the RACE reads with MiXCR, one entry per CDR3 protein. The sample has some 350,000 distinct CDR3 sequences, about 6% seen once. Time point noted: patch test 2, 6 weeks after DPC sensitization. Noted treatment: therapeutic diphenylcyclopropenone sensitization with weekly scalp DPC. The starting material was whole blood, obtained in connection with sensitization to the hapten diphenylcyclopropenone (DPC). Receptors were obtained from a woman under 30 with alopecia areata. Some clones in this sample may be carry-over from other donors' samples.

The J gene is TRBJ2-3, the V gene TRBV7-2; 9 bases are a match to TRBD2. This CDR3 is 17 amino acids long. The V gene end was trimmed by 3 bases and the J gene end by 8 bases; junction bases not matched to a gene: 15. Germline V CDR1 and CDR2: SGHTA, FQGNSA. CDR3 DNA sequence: TGTGCCAGCAGCTTCCCCTTTGGAGCGGGGGGTAGAGGTACGCAGTATTTT. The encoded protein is CASSFPFGAGGRGTQYF. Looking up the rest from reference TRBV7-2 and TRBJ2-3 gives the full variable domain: GAGVSQSPSNKVTEKGKDVELRCDPISGHTALYWYRQSLGQGLEFLIYFQGNSAPDKSGLPSDRFSAERTGGSVSTLTIQRTQQEDSAVYLCASSFPFGAGGRGTQYFGPGTRLTVL.

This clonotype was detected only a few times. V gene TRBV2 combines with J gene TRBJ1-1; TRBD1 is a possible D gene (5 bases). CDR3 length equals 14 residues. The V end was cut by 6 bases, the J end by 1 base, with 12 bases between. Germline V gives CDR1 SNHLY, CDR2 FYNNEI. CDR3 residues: CASSPDTENTEAFF. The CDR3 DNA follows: TGTGCCAGCAGCCCGGACACCGAGAACACTGAAGCTTTCTTT.

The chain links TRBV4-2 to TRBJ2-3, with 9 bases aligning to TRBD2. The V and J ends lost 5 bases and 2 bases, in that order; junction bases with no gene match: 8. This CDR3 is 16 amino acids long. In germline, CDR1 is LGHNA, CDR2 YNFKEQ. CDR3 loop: CASSSRTSVVTDTQYF. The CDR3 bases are TGTGCCAGCAGCTCCCGGACTAGCGTCGTCACAGATACGCAGTATTTT.

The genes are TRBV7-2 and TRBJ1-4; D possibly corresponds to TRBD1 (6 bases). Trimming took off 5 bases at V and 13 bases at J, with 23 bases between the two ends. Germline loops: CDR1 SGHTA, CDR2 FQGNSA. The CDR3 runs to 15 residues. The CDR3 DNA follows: TGTGCCAGCAGCCTTAGGGAGGGGGTTGGAAAAGGACTGTTTTTT. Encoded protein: CASSLREGVGKGLFF. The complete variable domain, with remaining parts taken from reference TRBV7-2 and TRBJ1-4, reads GAGVSQSPSNKVTEKGKDVELRCDPISGHTALYWYRQSLGQGLEFLIYFQGNSAPDKSGLPSDRFSAERTGGSVSTLTIQRTQQEDSAVYLCASSLREGVGKGLFFGSGTQLSVL.

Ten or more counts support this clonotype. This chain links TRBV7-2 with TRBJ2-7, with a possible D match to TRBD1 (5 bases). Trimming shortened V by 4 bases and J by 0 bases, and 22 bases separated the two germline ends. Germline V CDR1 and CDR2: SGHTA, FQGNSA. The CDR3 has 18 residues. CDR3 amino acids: CASSSPPGTGVSSYEQYF. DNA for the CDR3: TGTGCCAGCAGCTCCCCCCCCGGAACAGGCGTTAGCTCCTACGAGCAGTACTTC.

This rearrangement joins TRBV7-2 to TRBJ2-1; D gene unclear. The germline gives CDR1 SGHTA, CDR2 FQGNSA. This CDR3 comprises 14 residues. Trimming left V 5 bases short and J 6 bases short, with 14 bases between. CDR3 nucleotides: TGTGCCAGCAGCCTAGATCGGGCTTCCAATGAGCAGTTCTTC. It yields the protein CASSLDRASNEQFF.

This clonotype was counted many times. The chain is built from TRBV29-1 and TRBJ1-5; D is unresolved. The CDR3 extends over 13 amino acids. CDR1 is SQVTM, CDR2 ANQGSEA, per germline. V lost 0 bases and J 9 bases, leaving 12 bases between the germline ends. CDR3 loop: CSVEEATGRPQHF. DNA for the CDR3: TGCAGCGTTGAAGAGGCAACCGGGCGGCCCCAGCATTTT.

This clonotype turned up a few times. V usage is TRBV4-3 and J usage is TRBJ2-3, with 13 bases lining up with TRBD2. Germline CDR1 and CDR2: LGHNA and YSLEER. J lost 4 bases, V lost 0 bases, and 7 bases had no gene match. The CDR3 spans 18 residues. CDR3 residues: CASSQDRRLAGGPDTQYF. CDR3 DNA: TGCGCCAGCAGCCAAGATCGTCGACTAGCGGGGGGCCCAGATACGCAGTATTTT.

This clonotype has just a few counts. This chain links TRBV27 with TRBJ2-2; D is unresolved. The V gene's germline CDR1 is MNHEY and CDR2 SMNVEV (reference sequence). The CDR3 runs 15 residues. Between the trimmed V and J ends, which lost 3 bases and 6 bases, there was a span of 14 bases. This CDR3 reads CASSFLGSAPGELFF. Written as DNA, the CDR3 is TGTGCCAGCAGTTTCCTTGGCTCAGCCCCCGGGGAGCTGTTTTTT.

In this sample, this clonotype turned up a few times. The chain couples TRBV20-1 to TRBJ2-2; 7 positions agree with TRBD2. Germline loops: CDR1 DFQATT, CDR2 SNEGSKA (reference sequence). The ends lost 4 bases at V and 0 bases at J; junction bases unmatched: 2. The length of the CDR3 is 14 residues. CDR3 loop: CSATGTTNTGELFF. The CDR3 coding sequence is TGCAGTGCTACCGGGACTACGAACACCGGGGAGCTGTTTTTT.

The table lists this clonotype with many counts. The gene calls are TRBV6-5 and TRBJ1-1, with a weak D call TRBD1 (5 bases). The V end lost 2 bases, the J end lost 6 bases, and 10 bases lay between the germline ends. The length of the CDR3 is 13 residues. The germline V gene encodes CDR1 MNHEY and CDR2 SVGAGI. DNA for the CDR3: TGTGCCAGCAGTTACCGCGACAGCTCTGAAGCTTTCTTT. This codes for CASSYRDSSEAFF.

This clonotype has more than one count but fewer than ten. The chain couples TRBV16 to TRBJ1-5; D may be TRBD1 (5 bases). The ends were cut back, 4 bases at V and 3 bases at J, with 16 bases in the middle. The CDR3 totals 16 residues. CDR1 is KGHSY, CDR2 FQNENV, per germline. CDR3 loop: CASSPRAWGDNQPQHF. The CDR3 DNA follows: TGTGCCAGCAGCCCCAGGGCGTGGGGGGACAATCAGCCCCAGCATTTT.

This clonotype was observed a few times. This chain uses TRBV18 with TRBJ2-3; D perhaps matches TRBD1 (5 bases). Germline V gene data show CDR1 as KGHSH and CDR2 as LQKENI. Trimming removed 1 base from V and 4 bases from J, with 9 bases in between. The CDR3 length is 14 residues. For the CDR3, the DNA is TGTGCCAGCTCACCACGACAGAGATCAGATACGCAGTATTTT. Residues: CASSPRQRSDTQYF.

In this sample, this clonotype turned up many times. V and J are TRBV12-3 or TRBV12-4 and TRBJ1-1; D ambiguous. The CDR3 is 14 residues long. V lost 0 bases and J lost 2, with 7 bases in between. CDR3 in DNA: TGTGCCAGCAGTTTAGCCAGGAGAAACACTGAAGCTTTCTTT. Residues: CASSLARRNTEAFF.

The DNA of the CDR3 is TGTGCCAGCAGTCCCTCAGAGCGGGTCCTAGGGGCAGATACGCAGTATTTT. This translates into CASSPSERVLGADTQYF. The chain has TRBV6-2 or TRBV6-3 and TRBJ2-3, with a weak D call TRBD2 (6 bases). Trimming removed 5 bases at V and 4 bases at J, with 22 bases between. Germline CDR1 is MNHEY and CDR2 is SVGEGT. This CDR3 contains 17 residues.

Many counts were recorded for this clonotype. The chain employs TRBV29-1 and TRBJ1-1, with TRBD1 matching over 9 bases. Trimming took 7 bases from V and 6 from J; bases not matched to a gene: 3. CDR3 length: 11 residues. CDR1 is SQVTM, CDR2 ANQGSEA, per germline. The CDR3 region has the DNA TGCAGCGCTCGGACAGGGGCTGAAGCTTTCTTT. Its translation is CSARTGAEAFF. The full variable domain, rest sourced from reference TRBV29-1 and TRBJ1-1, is SAVISQKPSRDICQRGTSLTIQCQVDSQVTMMFWYRQQPGQSLTLIATANQGSEATYESGFVIDKFPISRPNLTFSTLTVSNMSPEDSSIYLCSARTGAEAFFGQGTRLTVV.